The 22 T cell receptor beta chains listed next were all sequenced from one sample in a study of blood T cell repertoires in COVID-19. The data were produced by immunoSEQ multiplex PCR, yet TCRdb's version contains in-frame clones alone and is incomplete. The repertoire holds over 100,000 clones, with 75% to 90% as singletons. Sequencing input: peripheral blood. The receptors were gathered from a human donor in a cohort sampled during active COVID-19.

The J gene is TRBJ1-2, the V gene TRBV4-2; a possible D gene is TRBD1 (6 bases). CDR1 and CDR2 from the germline V gene are LGHNA and YNFKEQ. The CDR3 runs 14 residues. The ends were cut back, 0 bases at V and 6 bases at J, with 11 bases in the middle. This CDR3 is CASSQDTGSDGYTF. CDR3 nucleotide sequence: TGTGCCAGCAGCCAAGACACAGGGAGCGATGGCTACACCTTC.

In this sample, this clone turned up a few times. The chain uses TRBV4-1 and TRBJ1-1; a possible D gene is TRBD1 (5 bases). The germline CDR1 and CDR2 sequences are MGHRA and YSYEKL. The CDR3 is made up of 16 amino acids. V was shortened by 10 bases and J by 4 bases, with 25 bases between the two germline ends. CDR3 amino acids: CATAFRGGAPLTEAFF. CDR3 coding DNA: TGCGCCACCGCGTTTCGAGGAGGGGCCCCACTCACTGAAGCTTTCTTT.

V gene TRBV3-1 (or the pseudogene TRBV3-2) combines with J gene TRBJ1-6; the match to TRBD1 covers 9 bases. The CDR3 extends over 15 amino acids. Germline-derived CDR1 and CDR2 are LGHDT and YNNKEL (reference sequence). After removal of 3 bases from V and 3 bases from J, the junction contained 0 bases not matched to a gene. The CDR3 DNA reads TGTGCCAGCAGCCAGGGACAGGGCTATAATTCACCCCTCCACTTT. Amino acid sequence: CASSQGQGYNSPLHF.

This rearrangement joins TRBV5-1 to TRBJ2-3, with 7 bases identical to TRBD2. This CDR3 spans 18 amino acids. With 4 bases clipped from V and 0 bases from J, the junction kept 14 bases outside the gene matches. Per germline, CDR1 SGHRS and CDR2 YFSETQ. The CDR3: CASSTWTLQAGSTDTQYF. The CDR3 region has the DNA TGCGCCAGCAGCACCTGGACCCTCCAAGCGGGGAGCACAGATACGCAGTATTTT.

The chain couples TRBV20-1 to TRBJ1-1; a weak D match, TRBD1 (5 bases). Germline CDR1 and CDR2: DFQATT and SNEGSKA (reference sequence). V was clipped by 3 bases and J by 8 bases, with 7 bases between them. The CDR3 has 10 amino acids. The CDR3 reads CSARNREAFF. The CDR3, as DNA: TGCAGTGCTAGGAACAGGGAAGCTTTCTTT.

The CDR3: CATSDGTGYGYTF. CDR3 DNA: TGTGCCACCAGTGACGGGACAGGTTATGGCTACACCTTC. This chain connects TRBV24-1 to TRBJ1-2, with 8 bases aligning to TRBD1. The CDR3 loop spans 13 amino acids. J was trimmed by 5 bases and V by 4 bases; bases with no gene match: 2. The germline CDR1 and CDR2 sequences are KGHDR and SFDVKD.

This chain joins TRBV27 and TRBJ2-2, with a possible D match to TRBD1 (6 bases). The CDR3 sequence is 15 residues long. V was clipped by 4 bases and J by 5 bases, with 14 bases between them. Germline CDR1 is MNHEY and CDR2 is SMNVEV (reference sequence). The CDR3 bases are TGTGCCAGCAGTTGGTACAGGGATGGGACCGGGGAGCTGTTTTTT. It yields the protein CASSWYRDGTGELFF.

The V call is TRBV27, the J call TRBJ1-1; 9 bases agree with TRBD1. The CDR3 contains 14 residues. The V and J ends lost 5 bases and 7 bases, in that order; junction bases with no gene match: 8. Per the germline V gene, CDR1 is MNHEY and CDR2 is SMNVEV (reference sequence). The CDR3 here is CASSPPGTGSEAFF. The CDR3 coding sequence is TGTGCCAGCAGTCCTCCCGGGACAGGGAGTGAAGCTTTCTTT.

CDR3 in DNA: TGCGCCAGCAGCTTGGACGGGAACTATGGCTACACCTTC. Its protein product is CASSLDGNYGYTF. The chain has TRBV5-1 and TRBJ1-2; no clear D. Between the trimmed V and J ends, which lost 0 bases and 2 bases, there was a span of 5 bases. Germline-derived CDR1 and CDR2 are SGHRS and YFSETQ. The CDR3 spans 13 residues.

J is TRBJ1-6 and V is TRBV9; 12 positions match TRBD1. The V gene's germline CDR1 is SGDLS and CDR2 YYNGEE. Germline trimming cut 4 bases from V and 7 bases from J; bases unmatched to any gene: 9. There are 17 residues in the CDR3. The CDR3 sequence: CASSRDRGPTQNSPLHF. Here the CDR3 DNA reads TGTGCCAGCAGCAGGGACAGGGGGCCGACACAGAATTCACCCCTCCACTTT.

This clone was seen more than once but under ten times. The chain couples TRBV9 to TRBJ2-1, with TRBD2 matching 7 bases. CDR3 length equals 17 residues. V shed 7 bases, J shed 6 bases, and the junction held 19 bases outside the gene matches. Per the germline V gene, CDR1 is SGDLS and CDR2 is YYNGEE. CDR3 in DNA: TGTGCCAGCGCTCGAGTCGGGGCGGGGGTAATCGGCAATGAGCAGTTCTTC. Amino acids: CASARVGAGVIGNEQFF.

The chain links TRBV7-6 to TRBJ2-7, with TRBD2 identical over 7 bases. The germline gives CDR1 SGHVS, CDR2 FNYEAQ. J lost 3 bases, V lost 0 bases, and 5 bases had no gene match. The CDR3 is made up of 15 amino acids. CDR3 protein: CASSLAAGLYYEQYF. The CDR3 nucleotides read TGTGCCAGCAGCTTAGCAGCGGGACTATACTACGAGCAGTACTTC.

V gene TRBV19 combines with J gene TRBJ2-1; no reliable D call. Germline values: CDR1 LNHDA, CDR2 SQIVND (reference sequence). The V gene lost 6 bases and the J gene lost 7 bases, with 13 bases spanning the gap. CDR3 size: 13 residues. CDR3 bases: TGTGCCAGTAGGACTGATTTGAGGAATGAGCAGTTCTTC. Protein product: CASRTDLRNEQFF.

The chain joins TRBV11-2 to TRBJ1-2, with D possibly TRBD1 on 6 matching bases. CDR1 is SGHAT and CDR2 is FQNNGV in the germline V gene. The germline V and J ends were trimmed by 3 bases and 2 bases, with 10 bases remaining between them. CDR3 length equals 14 residues. The CDR3 nucleotides are TGTGCCAGCAGCTTCGCCGGACAGAACTATGGCTACACCTTC. It codes for CASSFAGQNYGYTF.

This chain uses TRBV7-3 with TRBJ2-1, with TRBD2 matching 11 bases. With V trimmed by 0 bases and J by 4 bases, 8 bases remained unmatched. This CDR3 spans 18 amino acids. Germline V gene data show CDR1 as SGHTA and CDR2 as FQGTGA. The DNA for the CDR3 is TGTGCCAGCAGCTTAACGCGGCCGACTAGCGGGATGTACAATGAGCAGTTCTTC. Protein: CASSLTRPTSGMYNEQFF.

The V call is TRBV15, the J call TRBJ1-1; 9 nucleotides agree with TRBD1. The CDR3 spans 16 residues. Germline V lookup: CDR1 LNHNV, CDR2 YYDKDF (reference sequence). V trimming: 3 bases; J trimming: 1 base; junction bases outside the gene matches: 6. DNA for the CDR3: TGTGCCACCAGCAGGATGGGACAGGGTGGGAACACTGAAGCTTTCTTT. Translated, it gives CATSRMGQGGNTEAFF.

This chain connects TRBV3-1 (or the pseudogene TRBV3-2) to TRBJ2-7; D is unresolved. Deletions cut 1 base from V and 2 bases from J, with 9 bases between. The CDR3 contains 14 residues. In germline, CDR1 is LGHDT, CDR2 YNNKEL (reference sequence). The CDR3 DNA is TGTGCCAGCAGCCAAGCCCAAAAAACCTACGAGCAGTACTTC. Translation gives CASSQAQKTYEQYF.

The chain uses TRBV24-1 and TRBJ2-5; 7 bases map to TRBD2. The V gene end was trimmed by 5 bases and the J gene end by 2 bases; junction bases not matched to a gene: 1. In germline, CDR1 is KGHDR, CDR2 SFDVKD. The CDR3 spans 13 residues. CDR3 residues: CATSGRGQETQYF. CDR3 bases: TGTGCCACCAGTGGGCGGGGGCAAGAGACCCAGTACTTC.

This rearrangement joins TRBV5-8 to TRBJ1-6; D is uncertain. Germline V gene data show CDR1 as SGHTS and CDR2 as YDEGEE. V was clipped by 0 bases and J by 10 bases, with 5 bases between them. The CDR3 loop spans 12 amino acids. The CDR3 nucleotides read TGTGCCAGCAGCTTGGGTTTATCACCCCTCCACTTT. Translating gives CASSLGLSPLHF.

The chain carries TRBV9 and TRBJ1-1; D unclear. Germline lookup yields CDR1 SGDLS and CDR2 YYNGEE. V lost 0 bases, J lost 1 base, and 7 bases lay in between. The CDR3 totals 14 residues. Here the CDR3 reads CASSVEAENTEAFF. The CDR3 nucleotides are TGTGCCAGCAGCGTAGAGGCGGAGAACACTGAAGCTTTCTTT.

This clone was observed once. The rearrangement links TRBV7-2 to TRBJ2-3; 11 bases are shared with TRBD2. Germline values: CDR1 SGHTA, CDR2 FQGNSA. V trimming: 5 bases; J trimming: 3 bases; junction bases outside the gene matches: 10. The CDR3 is 17 residues long. The CDR3 bases are TGTGCCAGCAGCCTGCACCGACTAGCGGGATCTACAGATACGCAGTATTTT. This sequence encodes CASSLHRLAGSTDTQYF.

The J gene is TRBJ2-1, the V gene TRBV23-1; 9 positions match TRBD1. TRBV23-1 counts as an open reading frame of uncertain function. After removal of 4 bases from V and 5 bases from J, the junction contained 9 bases not matched to a gene. This CDR3 spans 16 amino acids. CDR3 nucleotides: TGCGCCAGCAGTCTACCTCCGGGACAGGGCGACAATGAGCAGTTCTTC. This codes for CASSLPPGQGDNEQFF.